This T cell receptor (beta chain) was retrieved from a study of cytomegalovirus exposure and HLA in healthy donors. PCR used 60 Vbeta primers and 13 Jbeta primers. Produced via immunoSEQ multiplex PCR; TCRdb's table is partial and in-frame only. The profile shows roughly 180,000 clones, about four fifths of them singletons. The CDR3 is 17 amino acids. Unmatched junction bases numbered 8, after V lost 5 bases and J lost 0 bases. Germline V gives CDR1 LGHNA, CDR2 YNFKEQ. With regard to this clone: Its antigen is currently unknown.

The study's findings and limits: Later work found most CMV-associated TCR beta chains apparently HLA-restricted.

This sequence joins TRBV4-2 and TRBJ2-2, with 8 bases matching TRBD2. The TCR sequence derives from a woman aged 18-35 years in good health and CMV-seronegative. Sample: PBMCs. The DNA of the CDR3 is TGTGCCAGCAGCTCGGTAACTAGCGGATCGAACACCGGGGAGCTGTTTTTT. This translates into CASSSVTSGSNTGELFF.